The 17 T cell receptor beta chains in this list originate from one sample, sequenced in a study of blood T cell repertoires in COVID-19. Profiled with immunoSEQ multiplex PCR; TCRdb holds only in-frame clones, not every one. The sample shows 300,000 or so clones, roughly 87% of them seen only once. Sequenced: PBMCs or T cells enriched from blood (not recorded which). The receptor set was obtained from a woman aged 30 to 39 who had recovered from COVID-19.

J is TRBJ1-1 and V is TRBV14; TRBD1 aligns across 8 bases. Germline trimming cut 3 bases from V and 13 bases from J; bases unmatched to any gene: 16. The CDR3 has 15 amino acids. The germline V gene has CDR1 SGHDN and CDR2 FVKESK. The DNA of the CDR3 is TGTGCCAGCAGCCAGACACGTCCATCTGGGACAGGATATTTCTTT. This translates into CASSQTRPSGTGYFF.

This clone was seen only once. The J gene is TRBJ1-3, the V gene TRBV6-5; D is perhaps TRBD1 (5 bases). The CDR3 is 16 residues long. V gave up 1 base and J gave up 1 base, with 11 bases separating them. Germline CDR1 and CDR2: MNHEY and SVGAGI. CDR3 sequence: CASSYFTGRSGNTIYF. CDR3 nucleotides: TGTGCCAGCAGTTACTTCACAGGTCGTTCTGGAAACACCATATATTTT.

The chain uses TRBV4-3 and TRBJ2-2; TRBD2 matches 9 bases. The CDR3 sequence is 18 residues long. The V segment lost 0 bases and the J segment 4 bases; nucleotides outside the gene matches: 9. CDR1 is LGHNA, CDR2 YSLEER, per germline. The CDR3: CASSQDLGTSLGTGELFF. The CDR3 DNA reads TGCGCCAGCAGCCAAGATCTTGGGACTAGCCTGGGCACCGGGGAGCTGTTTTTT.

V is TRBV28 and J is TRBJ1-5, with a tentative D call TRBD1 (6 bases). This CDR3 has 15 residues. V lost 0 bases to trimming and J lost 3 bases, with 9 bases between them. CDR1 and CDR2 from the germline V gene are MDHEN and SYDVKM. The CDR3 spells CASSLWGAINQPQHF. The CDR3 coding sequence is TGTGCCAGCAGTTTATGGGGGGCGATCAATCAGCCCCAGCATTTT.

Here the CDR3 reads CASSVSGQGNTEAFF. The CDR3 nucleotides are TGTGCCAGCAGCGTATCGGGACAGGGGAACACTGAAGCTTTCTTT. The V gene is TRBV9, the J gene TRBJ1-1, with 9 bases lining up with TRBD1. Germline lookup yields CDR1 SGDLS and CDR2 YYNGEE. The CDR3 totals 15 residues. The junction had 2 bases not matched to a gene; V was cut back by 1 base and J by 1 base.

Written as DNA, the CDR3 is TGTGCCAGTACCGAGGACAGGTACTCTGGAAACACCATATATTTT. Encoded protein: CASTEDRYSGNTIYF. This sequence joins TRBV19 and TRBJ1-3; 7 nucleotides match TRBD1. After removal of 7 bases from V and 0 bases from J, the junction contained 6 bases not matched to a gene. The germline V gene has CDR1 LNHDA and CDR2 SQIVND (reference sequence). The CDR3 totals 15 residues.

The J gene is TRBJ1-3, the V gene TRBV11-2, with a weak D call TRBD1 (5 bases). This CDR3 has 15 residues. Germline V gene data show CDR1 as SGHAT and CDR2 as FQNNGV. Deletions cut 5 bases from V and 0 bases from J, with 11 bases between. The CDR3 DNA is TGTGCCAGCAGCACCCGACAGTTCTCTGGAAACACCATATATTTT. It translates to CASSTRQFSGNTIYF.

This rearrangement joins TRBV5-1 to TRBJ1-4, with D possibly TRBD1 on 5 matching bases. The germline CDR1 and CDR2 sequences are SGHRS and YFSETQ. The germline V and J ends were trimmed by 3 bases and 8 bases, with 11 bases remaining between them. The CDR3 length is 13 residues. The CDR3 DNA is TGCGCCAGCAGCTCCCCGGGGGGGGAAAAACTGTTTTTT. Translation gives CASSSPGGEKLFF.

The chain uses TRBV28 and TRBJ1-1; no definite D call. The CDR3 spans 11 residues. V was cut by 8 bases and J by 5 bases, with 9 bases left in between. Germline V gene sequence: CDR1 MDHEN, CDR2 SYDVKM. CDR3 loop: CASEGETEAFF. The CDR3 coding sequence is TGTGCCAGCGAGGGAGAAACTGAAGCTTTCTTT.

The rearrangement links TRBV6-1 to TRBJ1-1; 7 positions agree with TRBD1. Germline-derived CDR1 and CDR2 are MNHNS and SASEGT. The CDR3 consists of 12 residues. With V trimmed by 3 bases and J by 11 bases, 6 bases remained unmatched. The CDR3 region is CASSDSTGQAFF. For the CDR3, the DNA is TGTGCCAGCAGTGATTCGACAGGGCAGGCTTTCTTT.

V usage is TRBV5-1 and J usage is TRBJ1-2; D gene ambiguous. The CDR3 is made up of 13 amino acids. V lost 4 bases to trimming and J lost 7 bases, with 14 bases between them. Germline V gives CDR1 SGHRS, CDR2 YFSETQ. The CDR3 DNA follows: TGCGCCAGCAGCCCTTCGGAGGTCCGTGGCTACACCTTC. Protein product: CASSPSEVRGYTF.

This sequence joins TRBV6-5 and TRBJ1-4; maybe TRBD1 (5 bases). V lost 0 bases to trimming and J lost 5 bases, with 10 bases between them. The CDR3 has 15 residues. In germline, CDR1 is MNHEY, CDR2 SVGAGI. The CDR3 reads CASSYSAGSNEKLFF. The CDR3, as DNA: TGTGCCAGCAGTTACTCCGCAGGGTCAAATGAAAAACTGTTTTTT.

This rearrangement joins TRBV12-3 or TRBV12-4 to TRBJ2-5; D not certain. V gave up 1 base and J gave up 2 bases, with 5 bases separating them. The CDR3 is 13 amino acids. CDR3 sequence: CASSLGQQETQYF. The CDR3 bases are TGTGCCAGCAGTTTAGGGCAGCAAGAGACCCAGTACTTC.

This chain uses TRBV5-5 with TRBJ1-2, with 7 bases fitting TRBD1. V dropped 4 bases and J dropped 14; count of bases not matched to a gene: 8. There are 11 residues in the CDR3. The germline CDR1 and CDR2 sequences are SGHKS and YYEKEE (reference sequence). The CDR3 bases are TGTGCCAGCAGCCCGGACAGGTTTTTGACCTTC. This encodes CASSPDRFLTF.

The chain combines TRBV28 with TRBJ1-1, with D uncertain. Deletions cut 6 bases from V and 1 base from J, with 9 bases between. This CDR3 contains 13 residues. The germline V gene has CDR1 MDHEN and CDR2 SYDVKM. CDR3 amino acids: CASRISRNTEAFF. The CDR3 DNA reads TGTGCCAGCAGGATATCTAGGAACACTGAAGCTTTCTTT.

V gene TRBV5-1 combines with J gene TRBJ2-3; 8 bases fit TRBD2. The CDR3 length is 15 residues. V shed 1 base, J shed 4 bases, and the junction held 5 bases outside the gene matches. The germline V gene has CDR1 SGHRS and CDR2 YFSETQ. CDR3 residues: CASSLSGGLADTQYF. CDR3 sequence (DNA): TGCGCCAGCAGCTTGAGCGGGGGTCTTGCAGATACGCAGTATTTT.

The rearrangement uses TRBV5-4 and TRBJ1-6, with unresolved D. CDR1 is SGHNT and CDR2 is YYREEE in the germline V gene (reference sequence). Between the trimmed V and J ends, which lost 4 bases and 5 bases, there was a span of 16 bases. This CDR3 is built from 16 residues. As DNA, the CDR3 is TGTGCCAGCAGCCGGAGGGAGGCGAGCCATAATTCACCCCTCCACTTT. This encodes CASSRREASHNSPLHF.